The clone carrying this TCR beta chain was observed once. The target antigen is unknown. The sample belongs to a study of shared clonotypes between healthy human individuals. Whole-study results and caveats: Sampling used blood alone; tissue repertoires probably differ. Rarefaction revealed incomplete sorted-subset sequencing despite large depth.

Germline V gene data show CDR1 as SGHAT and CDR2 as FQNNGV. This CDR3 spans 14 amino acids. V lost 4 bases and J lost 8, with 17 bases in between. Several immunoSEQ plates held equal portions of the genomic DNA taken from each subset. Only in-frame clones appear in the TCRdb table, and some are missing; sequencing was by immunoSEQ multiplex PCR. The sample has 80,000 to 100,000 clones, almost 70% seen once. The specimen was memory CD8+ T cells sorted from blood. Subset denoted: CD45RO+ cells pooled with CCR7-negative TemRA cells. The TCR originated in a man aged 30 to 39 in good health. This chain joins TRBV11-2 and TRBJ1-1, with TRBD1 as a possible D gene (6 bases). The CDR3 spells CASSSVRGGTEAFF. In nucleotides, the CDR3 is TGTGCCAGCAGCTCGGTACGGGGGGGGACAGAAGCTTTCTTT.